Below, one T cell receptor (beta chain) is given with its context. This entry is derived from a study of blood T cell repertoires in COVID-19. About the research overall: The United States, Italy and Spain supplied acute and convalescent COVID-19 samples. The cDNA or gDNA used as material had been derived from T cells, B-cell-depleted T cells, or PBMCs.

Per the original data handling: For nucleated cells, counts were estimated from reference gene primer amplification. Libraries were prepared by immunoSEQ multiplex PCR; TCRdb keeps only in-frame clonotypes and omits some of them. V and J calls and clone size are copied from that table; D and trimming were computed from the DNA. The sample has about 49,000 clones, 85% to 90% seen once. The V gene's germline CDR1 is SGHTA and CDR2 FQGNSA. The V end lost 3 bases, the J end lost 9 bases, and 18 bases lay between the germline ends. The CDR3 spans 16 residues. This TCR came from an elderly man with acute or convalescent COVID-19. V usage is TRBV7-2 and J usage is TRBJ1-6, with D perhaps TRBD1 (6 bases). Sequenced input: peripheral blood. The CDR3, as DNA: TGTGCCAGCAGCTTTTCCCCAAGGGGGATTGGTTCACCCCTCCACTTT. It is translated as CASSFSPRGIGSPLHF.